Listed below are T cell receptor beta chains from one sample, sequenced in a study of blood T cell repertoires in COVID-19. This table comes from immunoSEQ multiplex PCR, and its TCRdb copy is limited to in-frame clones, with some not included. The table has approximately 230,000 clones, around 83% seen once. Sequencing input: peripheral blood. These receptors all stem from an elderly man with acute or convalescent COVID-19. Each CDR3 is given with its conserved first and last residue. D genes are given only for firm matches. The listing skips clone size in some rows; elsewhere it reads once, few, many or a size class.

d_gene | j_gene | v_gene | abundance | CDR3aa | CDR3nt
NA | TRBJ2-1 | TRBV28 | NA | CASSLRGSARYNEQFF | TGTGCCAGCAGTCTCCGGGGTAGCGCACGTTACAATGAGCAGTTCTTC
NA | TRBJ1-5 | TRBV19 | NA | CASSGGRVGQPQHF | TGTGCCAGTAGCGGTGGGAGGGTAGGTCAGCCCCAGCATTTT
NA | TRBJ2-4 | TRBV5-8 | NA | CASSLLGAEAKNIQYF | TGTGCCAGCAGCTTGCTAGGGGCTGAAGCCAAAAACATTCAGTACTTC
TRBD1 | TRBJ2-7 | TRBV30 | NA | CAWSLRPGQGPLGQQYF | TGTGCCTGGTCCCTTCGCCCCGGACAGGGTCCTCTTGGGCAGCAGTACTTC
NA | TRBJ1-5 | TRBV21-1 | NA | CASRDRGHVQPQHF | TGTGCCAGCAGAGACAGGGGACATGTTCAGCCCCAGCATTTT
TRBD1 | TRBJ2-7 | TRBV20-1 | NA | CSASPDRDTYF | TGCAGTGCTAGCCCGGACAGGGACACGTACTTC
TRBD1 | TRBJ1-2 | TRBV11-2 | NA | CASSLTGGAYGYTF | TGTGCCAGCAGCCTTACAGGGGGCGCCTATGGCTACACCTTC
TRBD1 | TRBJ2-7 | TRBV27 | few | CASSIPGQGFYEQYF | TGTGCCAGCAGTATCCCCGGACAGGGTTTCTACGAGCAGTACTTC
TRBD1 | TRBJ2-1 | TRBV19 | NA | CASNLGDRNNEQFF | TGTGCCAGTAACCTCGGGGACAGAAACAATGAGCAGTTCTTC
NA | TRBJ2-5 | TRBV5-5 | NA | CASSFPRTTNTQYF | TGTGCCAGCAGCTTTCCCCGTACAACCAACACCCAGTACTTC
TRBD1 | TRBJ2-5 | TRBV4-1 | NA | CASSRGQGDVETQYF | TGCGCCAGCAGCAGAGGACAGGGGGATGTGGAGACCCAGTACTTC
NA | TRBJ2-3 | TRBV2 | NA | CASRSSLVTDTQYF | TGTGCCAGCAGAAGCTCCCTGGTGACAGATACGCAGTATTTT